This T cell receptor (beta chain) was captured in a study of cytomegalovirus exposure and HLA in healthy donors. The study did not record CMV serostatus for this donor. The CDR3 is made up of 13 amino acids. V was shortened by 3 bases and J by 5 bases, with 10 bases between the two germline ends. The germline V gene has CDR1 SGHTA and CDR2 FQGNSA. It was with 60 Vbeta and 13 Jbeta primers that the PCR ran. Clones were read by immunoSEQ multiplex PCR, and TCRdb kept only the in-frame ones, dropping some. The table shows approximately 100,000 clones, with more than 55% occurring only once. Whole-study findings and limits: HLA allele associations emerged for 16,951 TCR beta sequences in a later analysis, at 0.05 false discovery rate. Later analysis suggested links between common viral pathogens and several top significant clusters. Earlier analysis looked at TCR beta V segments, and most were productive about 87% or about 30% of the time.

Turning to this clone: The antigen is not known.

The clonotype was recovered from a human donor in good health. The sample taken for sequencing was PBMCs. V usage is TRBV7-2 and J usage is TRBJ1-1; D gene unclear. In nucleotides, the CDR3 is TGTGCCAGCAGCTTCAGTGCGGGGACTGAAGCTTTCTTT. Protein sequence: CASSFSAGTEAFF.